This T cell receptor (beta chain) was sequenced during a study of T cell responses to AZD1222 COVID-19 vaccine. Study-level information: Recipients boosted at about 4 weeks or about 12 weeks are pooled. Study-wide points: Across the whole spike, CD4 TCRs peaked at regions 160-218 and 743-854. Nearly half of the spike-specific TCRs reportedly recognize variant regions that carry no mutations.

TCRdb keeps only in-frame clones here, not all; method: immunoSEQ multiplex PCR. This table has some 150,000 clones, about 86% appearing once. As for this clone: Antigen unknown. Germline is not matched at one junction end, which may reflect a read error.

The CDR3 has 11 amino acids. In germline, CDR1 is GTSNPN, CDR2 SVGIG (reference sequence). The chain combines TRBV30 with TRBJ1-1, with D perhaps matching TRBD1 (5 bases). This sequence was found in an adult in good health. This specimen consisted of peripheral blood, obtained on day 0 of AZD1222 vaccination. The chain's CDR3 is CAWSFGRAYKF. CDR3 nucleotides: TGTGCCTGGAGTTTCGGCAGGGCGTATAAGTTT.